The present T cell receptor beta chain was sequenced within a study of T cells after somatic rescue of genetic block. This clone occurred a few times. Other DNA sequences in the same sample also yield this CDR3. Sequenced by immunoSEQ multiplex PCR; TCRdb stores in-frame clones only, minus some. The data hold some 68,000 clones, with more than 75% observed a single time. Sequencing input: peripheral blood mononuclear cells (PBMCs). The TCR originated in a man aged 25 to 40.

The CDR3 DNA is TGTGCCAGCAGGACAGGGGGCTCTGGGGCCAACGTCCTGACTTTC. Encoded protein: CASRTGGSGANVLTF. The chain is built from TRBV6-1 and TRBJ2-6; 9 bases line up with TRBD1. Germline V CDR1 and CDR2: MNHNS, SASEGT. J lost 0 bases, V lost 6 bases, and 0 bases had no gene match. The CDR3 loop spans 15 amino acids.